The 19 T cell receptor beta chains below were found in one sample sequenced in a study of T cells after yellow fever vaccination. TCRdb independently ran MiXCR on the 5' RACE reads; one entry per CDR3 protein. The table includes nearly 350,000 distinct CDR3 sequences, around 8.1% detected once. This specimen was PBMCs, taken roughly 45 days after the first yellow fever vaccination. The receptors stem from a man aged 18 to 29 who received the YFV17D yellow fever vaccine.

In DNA, the CDR3 is TGTGCCATCAGCGGACAGGGACTATTGCTAGCCAAAAACATTCAGTACTTC. Amino acid sequence: CAISGQGLLLAKNIQYF. J is TRBJ2-4 and V is TRBV10-3, with a possible D match to TRBD1 (8 bases). The ends were cut back, 6 bases at V and 0 bases at J, with 18 bases in the middle. There are 17 residues in the CDR3. The germline gives CDR1 ENHRY, CDR2 SYGVKD.

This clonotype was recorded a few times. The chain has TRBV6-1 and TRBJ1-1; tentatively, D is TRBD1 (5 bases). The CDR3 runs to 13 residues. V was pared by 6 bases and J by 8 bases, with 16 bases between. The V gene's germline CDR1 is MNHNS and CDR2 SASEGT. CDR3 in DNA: TGTGCCAGCAGGGAAATTACGACAGACGAAGCTTTCTTT. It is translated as CASREITTDEAFF.

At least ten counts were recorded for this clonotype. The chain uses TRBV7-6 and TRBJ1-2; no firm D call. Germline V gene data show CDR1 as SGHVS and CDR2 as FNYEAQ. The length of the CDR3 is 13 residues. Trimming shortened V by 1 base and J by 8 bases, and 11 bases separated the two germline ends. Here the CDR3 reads CASSLERGRGYTF. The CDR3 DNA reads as TGTGCCAGCAGCTTAGAGCGGGGTAGAGGCTACACCTTC.

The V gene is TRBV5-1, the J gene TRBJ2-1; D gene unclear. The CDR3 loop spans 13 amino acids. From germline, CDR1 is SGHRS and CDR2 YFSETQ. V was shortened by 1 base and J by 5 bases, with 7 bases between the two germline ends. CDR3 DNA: TGCGCCAGCAGCTTGTGGCAGAACAATGAGCAGTTCTTC. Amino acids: CASSLWQNNEQFF. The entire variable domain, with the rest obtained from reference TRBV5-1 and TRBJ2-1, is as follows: KAGVTQTPRYLIKTRGQQVTLSCSPISGHRSVSWYQQTPGQGLQFLFEYFSETQRNKGNFPGRFSGRQFSNSRSEMNVSTLELGDSALYLCASSLWQNNEQFFGPGTRLTVL.

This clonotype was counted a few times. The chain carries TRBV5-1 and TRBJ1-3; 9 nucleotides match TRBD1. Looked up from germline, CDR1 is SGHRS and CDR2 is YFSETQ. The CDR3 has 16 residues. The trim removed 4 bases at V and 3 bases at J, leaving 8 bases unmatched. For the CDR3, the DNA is TGCGCCAGCAGCGTAGACAGGGGGGACGGTGGAAACACCATATATTTT. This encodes CASSVDRGDGGNTIYF.

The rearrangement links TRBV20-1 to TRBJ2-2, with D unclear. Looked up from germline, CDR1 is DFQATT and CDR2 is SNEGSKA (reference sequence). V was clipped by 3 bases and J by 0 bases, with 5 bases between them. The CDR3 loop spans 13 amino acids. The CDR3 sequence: CSASIANTGELFF. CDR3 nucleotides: TGCAGTGCTAGCATAGCGAACACCGGGGAGCTGTTTTTT.

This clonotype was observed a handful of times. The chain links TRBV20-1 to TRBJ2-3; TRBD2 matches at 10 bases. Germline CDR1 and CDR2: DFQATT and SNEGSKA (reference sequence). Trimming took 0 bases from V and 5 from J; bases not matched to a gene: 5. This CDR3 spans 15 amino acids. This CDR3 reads CSARELAGLVDTQYF. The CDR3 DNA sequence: TGCAGTGCTAGAGAACTAGCGGGGTTGGTAGATACGCAGTATTTT.

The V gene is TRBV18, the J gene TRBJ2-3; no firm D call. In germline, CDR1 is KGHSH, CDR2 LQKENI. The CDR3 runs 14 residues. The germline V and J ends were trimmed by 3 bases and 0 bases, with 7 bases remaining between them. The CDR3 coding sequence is TGTGCCAGCTCACCTGAATTTAGCACAGATACGCAGTATTTT. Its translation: CASSPEFSTDTQYF.

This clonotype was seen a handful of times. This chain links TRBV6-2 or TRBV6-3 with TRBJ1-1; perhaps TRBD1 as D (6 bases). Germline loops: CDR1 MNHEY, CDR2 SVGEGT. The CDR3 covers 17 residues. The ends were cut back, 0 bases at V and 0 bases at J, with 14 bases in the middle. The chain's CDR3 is CASSYSTHRDVNTEAFF. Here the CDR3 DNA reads TGTGCCAGCAGTTACTCGACCCACAGGGACGTGAACACTGAAGCTTTCTTT.

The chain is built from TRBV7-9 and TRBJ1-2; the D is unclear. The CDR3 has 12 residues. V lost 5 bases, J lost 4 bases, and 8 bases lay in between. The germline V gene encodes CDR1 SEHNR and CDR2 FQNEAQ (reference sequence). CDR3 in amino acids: CASSAYSYGYTF. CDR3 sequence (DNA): TGTGCCAGCAGCGCGTACAGCTATGGCTACACCTTC.

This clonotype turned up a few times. The CDR3 DNA reads TGTGCCAGCAGTTTACTCCTTGGACTAGCGGGGAAAGAGCAGTTCTTC. Its protein is CASSLLLGLAGKEQFF. This chain connects TRBV12-3 or TRBV12-4 to TRBJ2-1; 12 bases match TRBD2. With 2 bases clipped from V and 10 bases from J, the junction kept 9 bases outside the gene matches. CDR3 length: 16 amino acids.

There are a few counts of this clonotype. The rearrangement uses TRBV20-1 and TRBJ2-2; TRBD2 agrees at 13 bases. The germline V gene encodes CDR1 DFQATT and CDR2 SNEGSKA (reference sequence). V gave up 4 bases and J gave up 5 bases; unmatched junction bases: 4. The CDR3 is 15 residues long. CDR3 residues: CSANGLAGVTGELFF. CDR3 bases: TGCAGTGCTAACGGACTAGCGGGGGTAACCGGGGAGCTGTTTTTT.

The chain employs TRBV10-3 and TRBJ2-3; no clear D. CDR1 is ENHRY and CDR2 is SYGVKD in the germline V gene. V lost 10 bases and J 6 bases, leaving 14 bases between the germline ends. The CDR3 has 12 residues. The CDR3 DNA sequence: TGTGCCACGGACGACTCGGGTGATACGCAGTATTTT. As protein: CATDDSGDTQYF.

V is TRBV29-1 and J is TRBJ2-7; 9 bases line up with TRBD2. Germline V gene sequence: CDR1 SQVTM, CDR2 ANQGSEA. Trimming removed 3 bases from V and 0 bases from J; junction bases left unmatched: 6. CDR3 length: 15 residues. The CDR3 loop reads CSVDRLAESSYEQYF. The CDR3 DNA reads TGCAGCGTTGACCGACTAGCGGAGAGCTCCTACGAGCAGTACTTC.

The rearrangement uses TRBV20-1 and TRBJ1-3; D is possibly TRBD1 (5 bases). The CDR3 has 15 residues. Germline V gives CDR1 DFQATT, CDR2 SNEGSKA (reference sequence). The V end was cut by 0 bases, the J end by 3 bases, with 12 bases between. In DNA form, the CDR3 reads TGCAGTGCTAGAGACCGGAGGGGCAATGGAAACACCATATATTTT. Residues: CSARDRRGNGNTIYF.

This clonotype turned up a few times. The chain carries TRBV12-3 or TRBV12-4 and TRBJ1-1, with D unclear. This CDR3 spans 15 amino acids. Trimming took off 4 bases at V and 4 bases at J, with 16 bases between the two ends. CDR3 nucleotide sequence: TGTGCCAGCAGTTCACCCAGCCGAGAGGGCACTGAAGCTTTCTTT. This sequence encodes CASSSPSREGTEAFF.

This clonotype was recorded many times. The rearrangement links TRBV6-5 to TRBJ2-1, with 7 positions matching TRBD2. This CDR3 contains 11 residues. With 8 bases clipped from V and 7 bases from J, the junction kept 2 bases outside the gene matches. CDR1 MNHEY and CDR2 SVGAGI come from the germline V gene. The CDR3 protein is CASLRGNEQFF. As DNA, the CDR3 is TGTGCCAGCCTGCGGGGGAATGAGCAGTTCTTC.

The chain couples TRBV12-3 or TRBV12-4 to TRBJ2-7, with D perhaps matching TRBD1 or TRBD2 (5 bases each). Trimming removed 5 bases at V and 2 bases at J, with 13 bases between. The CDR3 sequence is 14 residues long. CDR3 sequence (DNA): TGTGCCAGCAGTCTTATACGGGGACCCTACGAGCAGTACTTC. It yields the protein CASSLIRGPYEQYF.

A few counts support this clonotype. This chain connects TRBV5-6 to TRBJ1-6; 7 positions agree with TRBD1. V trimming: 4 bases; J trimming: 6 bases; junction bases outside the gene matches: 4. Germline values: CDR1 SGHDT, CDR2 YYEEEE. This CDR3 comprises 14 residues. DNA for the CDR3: TGTGCCAGCAGCACAAACAGGGGTAATTCACCCCTCCACTTT. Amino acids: CASSTNRGNSPLHF.